This TCR beta chain was sequenced for a study of shared clonotypes between healthy human individuals. Genomic DNA belonging to each subset was distributed in equal measure over several immunoSEQ plates. The method was immunoSEQ multiplex PCR; TCRdb's version includes in-frame clones alone and lacks a portion of them. The sample has roughly 640,000 clones, less than 98% seen once. There are 17 residues in the CDR3. The V and J ends lost 6 bases and 3 bases, in that order; junction bases with no gene match: 10. From germline, CDR1 is MDHEN and CDR2 SYDVKM. Sequenced input: naive CD4+ T cells sorted from blood. Subset in this sample: CD45RA+ positively selected. The origin of this receptor is a woman under 40 in good health. This chain joins TRBV28 and TRBJ2-1, with TRBD2 matching over 11 bases. This CDR3 is CASRTPASGGIYNEQFF. The CDR3 nucleotides are TGTGCCAGCAGGACCCCCGCTAGCGGGGGGATCTACAATGAGCAGTTCTTC.